This TCR beta chain was documented in a study of CD8 T cells in ankylosing spondylitis. Whole-study findings and limits: CD8+ cells made up the disease-linked clones, which were relatively rare in peripheral blood. Within matched ankylosing spondylitis synovial fluid, disease-linked clones were reportedly significantly enriched.

The CDR3 is 15 amino acids. Germline V gene lookup returns CDR1 MNHNS and CDR2 SASEGT. V was clipped by 6 bases and J by 9 bases; unmatched bases: 15. Via MiXCR, TCRdb re-called the 5' RACE reads, giving one row per CDR3 protein. Of a few hundred thousand distinct CDR3 sequences listed, 20% are singletons. About this clonotype: Its antigen remains unknown.

This sequence originates from a male donor with ankylosing spondylitis or in good health (not recorded which). The genes are TRBV6-1 and TRBJ1-2, with 8 bases matching TRBD1. Material: blood, either unsorted or a sorted T cell fraction (not recorded which). The CDR3 spells CASSSLPGQGNSYTF. DNA of the CDR3: TGTGCCAGCAGCTCCCTACCCGGACAGGGAAACAGCTACACCTTC.